The clone carrying this T cell receptor (beta chain) was found a few times. Its antigen remains unknown. This specimen comes from a study of cytomegalovirus exposure and HLA in healthy donors. PCR used 60 Vbeta primers and 13 Jbeta primers. Generated by immunoSEQ multiplex PCR, the TCRdb table keeps only in-frame clones and is missing some. The sample shows some 100,000 clones, over 70% of them seen only once. Study-level findings and limits: Upon later analysis, HLA-associated TCR beta chains proved more clonally expanded than other, equally common chains. Among the most significant clusters, several appeared linked to common viral pathogens in a later analysis. Associated with cytomegalovirus, according to the listing, were 150 to 200 TCR beta chains. No immune exposure information besides CMV serostatus was available.

Trimming pared 7 bases from V and 4 bases from J, leaving 8 bases between. The CDR3 has 12 amino acids. Germline V gene sequence: CDR1 LNHDA, CDR2 SQIVND (reference sequence). The specimen sequenced was PBMCs. This receptor was taken from a girl between 2 and 10 years old in good health and CMV-seropositive. The chain combines TRBV19 with TRBJ1-5, with D unclear. CDR3 nucleotides: TGTGCCAGTACCACTCCAAATCAGCCCCAGCATTTT. Translated: CASTTPNQPQHF.